This TCR beta chain was obtained from a study of PD-1 blockade in classical Hodgkin lymphoma. Concerning this clone itself: Its specificity is unknown.

Germline CDR1 and CDR2: SEHNR and FQNEAQ (reference sequence). This CDR3 is built from 13 residues. V trimming: 2 bases; J trimming: 9 bases; junction bases outside the gene matches: 3. Clones were sequenced by immunoSEQ multiplex PCR, and TCRdb holds only the in-frame ones, with some missing. The data contain 8,000 or so clones, about 86% of them singletons. General observations from the study: Patients newly diagnosed and complete responders had comparable baseline diversity. Compared with healthy donors, newly diagnosed patients reportedly showed lower baseline TCR diversity.

All patients experienced relapse after autologous stem cell transplantation, and brentuximab vedotin exposure was variable. From thawed PBMCs, CD8+ T cells were isolated by magnetic negative selection. The rearrangement links TRBV7-9 to TRBJ2-1; 8 nucleotides align to TRBD2. The sequences come from CD8+ T cells from blood, collected at baseline. This receptor was identified in a human donor with classical Hodgkin lymphoma. The CDR3 DNA reads TGTGCCAGCAGCTTAACGGGGGGGATTGAGCAGTTCTTC. Its protein is CASSLTGGIEQFF.